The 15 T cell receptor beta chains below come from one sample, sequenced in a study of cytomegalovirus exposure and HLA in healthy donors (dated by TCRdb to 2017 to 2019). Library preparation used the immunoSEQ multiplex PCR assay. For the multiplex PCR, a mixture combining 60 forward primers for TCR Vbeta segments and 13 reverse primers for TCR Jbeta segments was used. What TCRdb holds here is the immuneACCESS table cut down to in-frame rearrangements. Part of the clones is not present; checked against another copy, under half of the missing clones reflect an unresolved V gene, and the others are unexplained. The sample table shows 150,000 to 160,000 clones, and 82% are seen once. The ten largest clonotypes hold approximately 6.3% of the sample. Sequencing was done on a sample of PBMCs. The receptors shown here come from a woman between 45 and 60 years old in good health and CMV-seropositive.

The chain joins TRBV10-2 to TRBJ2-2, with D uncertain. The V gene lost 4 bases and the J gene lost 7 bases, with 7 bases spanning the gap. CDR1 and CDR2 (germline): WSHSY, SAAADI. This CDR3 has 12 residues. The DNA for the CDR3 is TGCGCCAGCAGTGTTCTGAGCGGGGAGCTGTTTTTT. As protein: CASSVLSGELFF.

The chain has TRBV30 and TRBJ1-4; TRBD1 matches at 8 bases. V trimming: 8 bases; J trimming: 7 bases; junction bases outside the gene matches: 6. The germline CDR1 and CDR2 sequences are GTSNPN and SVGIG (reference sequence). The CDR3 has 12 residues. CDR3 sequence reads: CAARGLSEKLFF. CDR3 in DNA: TGTGCCGCCAGGGGGCTATCTGAAAAACTGTTTTTT.

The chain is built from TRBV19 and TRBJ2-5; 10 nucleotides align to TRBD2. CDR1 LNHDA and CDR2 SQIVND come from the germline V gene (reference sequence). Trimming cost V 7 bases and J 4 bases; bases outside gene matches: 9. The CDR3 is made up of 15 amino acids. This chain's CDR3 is CASNTGSGGPETQYF. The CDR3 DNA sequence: TGTGCCAGTAATACAGGTAGCGGGGGGCCAGAGACCCAGTACTTC.

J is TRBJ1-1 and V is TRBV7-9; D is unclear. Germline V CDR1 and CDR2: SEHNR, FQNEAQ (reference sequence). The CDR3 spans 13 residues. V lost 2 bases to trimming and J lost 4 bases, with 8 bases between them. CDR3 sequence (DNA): TGTGCCAGCAGCTTAAGTCCGAGCACTGAAGCTTTCTTT. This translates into CASSLSPSTEAFF. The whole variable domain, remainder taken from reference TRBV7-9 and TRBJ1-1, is DTGVSQNPRHKITKRGQNVTFRCDPISEHNRLYWYRQTLGQGPEFLTYFQNEAQLEKSRLLSDRFSAERPKGSFSTLEIQRTEQGDSAMYLCASSLSPSTEAFFGQGTRLTVV.

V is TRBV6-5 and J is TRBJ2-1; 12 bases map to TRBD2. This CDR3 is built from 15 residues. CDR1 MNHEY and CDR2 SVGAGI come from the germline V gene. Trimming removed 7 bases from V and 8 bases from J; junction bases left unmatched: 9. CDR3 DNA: TGTGCCAGCATCCGGAGTCTAGCGGGGGGGTATGAGCAGTTCTTC. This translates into CASIRSLAGGYEQFF.

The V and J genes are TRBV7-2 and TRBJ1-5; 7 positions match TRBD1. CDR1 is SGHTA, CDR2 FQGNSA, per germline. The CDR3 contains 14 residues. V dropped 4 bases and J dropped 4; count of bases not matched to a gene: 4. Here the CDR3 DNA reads TGTGCCAGCAGCTCGGGACAGCCGAATCAGCCCCAGCATTTT. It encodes CASSSGQPNQPQHF.

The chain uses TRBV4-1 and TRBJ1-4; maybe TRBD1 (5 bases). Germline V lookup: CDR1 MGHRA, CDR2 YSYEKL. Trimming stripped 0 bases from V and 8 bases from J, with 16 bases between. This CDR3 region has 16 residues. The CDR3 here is CASSQDAAGRREKLFF. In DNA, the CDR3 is TGCGCCAGCAGCCAAGATGCCGCGGGGCGCCGGGAAAAACTGTTTTTT.

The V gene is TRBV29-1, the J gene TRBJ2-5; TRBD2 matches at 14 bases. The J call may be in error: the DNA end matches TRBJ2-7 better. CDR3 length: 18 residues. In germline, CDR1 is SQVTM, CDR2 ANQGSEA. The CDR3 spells CSVEGGLAGAGGAYEQYF. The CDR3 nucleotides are TGCAGCGTTGAAGGGGGACTAGCGGGGGCCGGGGGGGCCTACGAGCAGTACTTC.

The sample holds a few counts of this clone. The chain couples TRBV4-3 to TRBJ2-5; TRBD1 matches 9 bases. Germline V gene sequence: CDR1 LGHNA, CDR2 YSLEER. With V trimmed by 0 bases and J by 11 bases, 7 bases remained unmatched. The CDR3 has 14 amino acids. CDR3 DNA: TGCGCCAGCAGCCAAGACGACAGGGGGAATCAGCAGTACTTC. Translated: CASSQDDRGNQQYF.

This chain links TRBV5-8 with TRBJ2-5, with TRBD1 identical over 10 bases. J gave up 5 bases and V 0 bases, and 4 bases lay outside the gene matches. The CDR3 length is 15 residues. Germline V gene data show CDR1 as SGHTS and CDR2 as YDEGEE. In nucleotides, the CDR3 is TGTGCCAGCAGCTTGGGGGACAGGGGAGGGGAGACCCAGTACTTC. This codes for CASSLGDRGGETQYF.

CDR3 sequence: CASSLASGGTGELFF. DNA of the CDR3: TGTGCCAGCAGCTTAGCGAGCGGGGGGACCGGGGAGCTGTTTTTT. This sequence joins TRBV7-9 and TRBJ2-2; 9 bases align to TRBD2. J lost 5 bases, V lost 0 bases, and 1 base had no gene match. The CDR3 loop spans 15 amino acids. Germline CDR1 is SEHNR and CDR2 is FQNEAQ (reference sequence).

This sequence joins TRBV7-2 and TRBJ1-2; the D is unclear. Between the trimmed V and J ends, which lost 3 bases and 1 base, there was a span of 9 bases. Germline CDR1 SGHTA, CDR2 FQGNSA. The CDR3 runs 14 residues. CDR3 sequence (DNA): TGTGCCAGCAGCTTGAATGGAGTTAACTATGGCTACACCTTC. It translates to CASSLNGVNYGYTF.

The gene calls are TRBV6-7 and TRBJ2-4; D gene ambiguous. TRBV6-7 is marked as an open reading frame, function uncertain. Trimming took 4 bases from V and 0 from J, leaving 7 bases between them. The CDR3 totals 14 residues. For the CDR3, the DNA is TGTGCCAGCAGTTCCAGGATAGCCAAAAACATTCAGTACTTC. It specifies CASSSRIAKNIQYF.

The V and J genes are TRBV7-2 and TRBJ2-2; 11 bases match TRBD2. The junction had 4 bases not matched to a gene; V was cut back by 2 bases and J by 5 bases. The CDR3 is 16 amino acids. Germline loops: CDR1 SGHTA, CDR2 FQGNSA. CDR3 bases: TGTGCCAGCAGCTTAAGGCTAGCGGGGGGAACCGGGGAGCTGTTTTTT. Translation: CASSLRLAGGTGELFF.

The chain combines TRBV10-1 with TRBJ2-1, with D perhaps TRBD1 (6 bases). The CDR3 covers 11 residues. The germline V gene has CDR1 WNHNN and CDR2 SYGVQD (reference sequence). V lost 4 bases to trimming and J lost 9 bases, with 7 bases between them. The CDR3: CASSGGGEQFF. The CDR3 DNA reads TGCGCCAGCAGTGGAGGGGGTGAGCAGTTCTTC.